The T cell receptor (beta chain) described here comes from a study of blood T cell repertoires in COVID-19. Study-wide background: The cDNA or gDNA used as material had been derived from T cells, B-cell-depleted T cells, or PBMCs.

The assay was immunoSEQ multiplex PCR, and TCRdb's table has in-frame clones only and misses some. The repertoire consists of approximately 110,000 clones, with roughly 82% occurring once and the leading ten covering about 7.3%. The ends were cut back, 4 bases at V and 0 bases at J, with 13 bases in the middle. The CDR3 sequence is 15 residues long. Germline V gives CDR1 SGDLS, CDR2 YYNGEE. This rearrangement joins TRBV9 to TRBJ1-2; D is uncertain. Source material: peripheral blood. This TCR came from a woman in her forties with acute or convalescent COVID-19. CDR3: CASSPSRGPNYGYTF. In DNA form, the CDR3 reads TGTGCCAGCAGCCCTAGCCGAGGACCTAACTATGGCTACACCTTC.